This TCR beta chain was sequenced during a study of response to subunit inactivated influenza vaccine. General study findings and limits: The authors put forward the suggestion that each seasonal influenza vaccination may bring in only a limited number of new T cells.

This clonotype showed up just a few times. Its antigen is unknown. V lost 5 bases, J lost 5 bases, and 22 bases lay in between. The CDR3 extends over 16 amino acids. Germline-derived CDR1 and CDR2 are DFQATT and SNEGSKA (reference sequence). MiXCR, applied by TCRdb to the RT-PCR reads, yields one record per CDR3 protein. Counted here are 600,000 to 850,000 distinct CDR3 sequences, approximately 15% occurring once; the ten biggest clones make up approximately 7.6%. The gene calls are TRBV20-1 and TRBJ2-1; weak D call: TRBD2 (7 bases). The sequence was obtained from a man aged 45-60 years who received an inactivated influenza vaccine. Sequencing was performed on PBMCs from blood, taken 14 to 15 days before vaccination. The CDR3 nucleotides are TGCAGTGCTGGAGGCGGGGGCGCGCCCAAACACAATGAGCAGTTCTTC. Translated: CSAGGGGAPKHNEQFF.